The sample holds a few counts of the clone carrying this T cell receptor (beta chain). Its specificity is not known. TCR beta cDNA libraries had unique molecular identifiers. The T cell input of 1 to 10 million gave roughly 0.5 million cDNA molecules. Each CDR3 protein gets one entry after TCRdb re-called the PCR reads with MiXCR. The table records some 890,000 distinct CDR3 sequences, about 53% of them present only once. The sample belongs to a study of post-analysis software for immune sequencing data. Background on the study: Included courses were relapsing-remitting and secondary progressive multiple sclerosis; progressive-relapsing multiple sclerosis was also included. Overall study results and limits: For normalized Chao1 diversity, multiple sclerosis patients scored significantly lower than controls did.

This clonotype was sampled from a girl aged 10 to 17 with multiple sclerosis. Source material: blood.

CDR3 in amino acids: CSAGLAGGADTQYF. The CDR3 DNA is TGCAGTGCCGGACTAGCGGGAGGGGCAGATACGCAGTATTTT. This chain links TRBV20-1 with TRBJ2-3; 15 bases are shared with TRBD2. V lost 6 bases and J lost 4; bases outside the gene matches: 2. Germline V gene sequence: CDR1 DFQATT, CDR2 SNEGSKA (reference sequence). This CDR3 has 14 amino acids.